This TCR beta chain was captured by sequencing in a study of blood T cell repertoires in COVID-19 (TCRdb year 2020). Background on the whole study: Samples from collaborators originated in the United States, Italy and Spain and spanned both the acute and convalescent phases of COVID-19. The material from the prospective study consisted of cDNA or gDNA derived from T cells, B-cell-depleted T cells, or PBMCs. Subjects who had been exposed to COVID-19, were actively infected with it, or had recovered from it provided the deeply sampled blood TCRbeta repertoires that made up the dataset. The repertoires were made available in a free public database intended to serve as a resource for research on the immune response to SARS-CoV-2. The samples were drawn from two sources: the first 160 participants of the ongoing ImmuneRACE study, and approximately 1,300 subjects contributed by 6 global collaborators. Nearly every sample came with metadata listing a de-identified subject ID, COVID-19 status, age in years and sex. Where HLA class I and class II types were available, the types were taken from metadata supplied by the sample provider, not from assay-based typing. General conclusions and limits of the study: How much clinical and demographic metadata was included differed by source and by participant, and the metadata was provided uncurated.

Each collaborating institution followed its own protocols to collect whole blood in K2EDTA tubes. For TCRbeta analysis, collaborator samples were shipped as frozen whole blood, as isolated PBMCs, or as DNA extracted from either sample type. Notes on this clone: Its antigen is currently not known. Qualities for individual bases were not recorded, and no much larger clone is one base off.

From a lookup of the germline V gene, CDR1 and CDR2 are MGHDK and SYGVNS. Cut back by 11 bases and 8 bases, the V and J ends lie 13 bases apart. The CDR3 measures 11 amino acids from cysteine to phenylalanine. Only the CDR3 DNA stays, 33 bases, in frame from base 1. TCRbeta CDR3 regions were amplified from genomic DNA by means of the immunoSEQ Assay, a bias-controlled multiplex PCR. The published analysis was carried out like this. Within the assay, amplification of reference gene primers was used to estimate how many nucleated cells each sample contained. To quantify the absolute abundance of each unique TCRbeta CDR3 rearrangement, sequence reads were collapsed and filtered. For each sample, productive Simpson clonality was calculated as the square root of Simpson's diversity index over productive rearrangements. TCRdb's version of the immuneACCESS table is confined to in-frame rearrangements and falls short of the full clone set. An unresolved V gene accounts for under half of the shortfall where checked; the remainder is of unknown origin. V, J and clone size were drawn from that table, and D and trimming were deduced from the DNA. Across this sample there are around 450,000 clones, with about 89% seen only once. Clones ranked in the top ten supply about 4.5% of the sample.

Sequencing was done on a sample of peripheral blood. The chain is assembled from TRBV25-1 and TRBJ2-1; the D region possibly corresponds to TRBD1 (5 bases align). This TCR was sampled from a woman aged 30 to 39 with acute or convalescent COVID-19. The sequenced DNA: TGTGCCTGGGAATCCAGGGATGAGCAGTTCTTC. Protein translation: CAWESRDEQFF.